This is a list of T cell receptor beta chains from one sample in a study of CD8 T cells in ankylosing spondylitis. TCRdb independently ran MiXCR on the 5' RACE reads; one entry per CDR3 protein. The table lists fewer than 550,000 distinct CDR3 sequences, about 5.7% of them singletons. Sequencing used blood, either unsorted or a sorted T cell fraction (not recorded which). The receptors derive from a male donor with ankylosing spondylitis. Each CDR3 is given with its conserved first and last residue. A D gene is named only where the DNA matches it firmly. Clone size is given for some rows only: seen once, a few or many times, or a class if the clone is expanded.

clone_size: many
v_call: TRBV5-1
d_call: NA
j_call: TRBJ1-6
cdr3_aa: CASSSFGRTYNSPLHF
cdr3_nt: TGCGCCAGCAGCTCATTCGGGAGGACCTATAATTCACCCCTCCACTTT

clone_size: many
v_call: TRBV7-2
d_call: NA
j_call: TRBJ2-4
cdr3_aa: CASSPLGRVGNIQYF
cdr3_nt: TGTGCCAGCAGCCCGCTCGGTAGGGTTGGAAACATTCAGTACTTC

clone_size: NA
v_call: TRBV20-1
d_call: NA
j_call: TRBJ2-3
cdr3_aa: CSAMLSWQTLSTDTQYF
cdr3_nt: TGCAGTGCGATGCTTTCCTGGCAAACTCTTAGCACAGATACGCAGTATTTT

clone_size: many
v_call: TRBV10-3
d_call: NA
j_call: TRBJ1-2
cdr3_aa: CAISETGYYGYTF
cdr3_nt: TGTGCCATCAGTGAAACAGGGTACTATGGCTACACCTTC

clone_size: many
v_call: TRBV20-1
d_call: NA
j_call: TRBJ2-7
cdr3_aa: CSARSFGSYEQYF
cdr3_nt: TGCAGTGCTAGAAGTTTTGGCAGCTACGAGCAGTACTTC

clone_size: NA
v_call: TRBV3-1
d_call: NA
j_call: TRBJ1-1
cdr3_aa: CASSSSPAGLTEAFF
cdr3_nt: TGTGCCAGCAGCTCCAGTCCAGCAGGGCTCACTGAAGCTTTCTTT

clone_size: many
v_call: TRBV5-1
d_call: NA
j_call: TRBJ2-7
cdr3_aa: CASSLGSRRADEQYF
cdr3_nt: TGCGCCAGCAGCTTGGGTAGTCGCCGCGCGGACGAGCAGTACTTC

clone_size: many
v_call: TRBV20-1
d_call: NA
j_call: TRBJ2-5
cdr3_aa: CSASEEVRETQYF
cdr3_nt: TGCAGTGCTAGTGAGGAGGTCCGGGAGACCCAGTACTTC

clone_size: many
v_call: TRBV12-3/TRBV12-4
d_call: NA
j_call: TRBJ1-2
cdr3_aa: CASTPTAAYGYTF
cdr3_nt: TGTGCCAGCACCCCGACGGCCGCCTATGGCTACACCTTC

clone_size: few
v_call: TRBV4-2
d_call: NA
j_call: TRBJ2-7
cdr3_aa: CASSQVGRSDVNEQYF
cdr3_nt: TGTGCCAGCAGCCAAGTAGGGAGATCGGACGTGAACGAGCAGTACTTC

clone_size: many
v_call: TRBV20-1
d_call: NA
j_call: TRBJ2-1
cdr3_aa: CSAIGTVNEQFF
cdr3_nt: TGCAGTGCCATTGGTACAGTCAATGAGCAGTTCTTC

clone_size: many
v_call: TRBV7-2
d_call: NA
j_call: TRBJ1-2
cdr3_aa: CASSLYGDGVF
cdr3_nt: TGTGCCAGCAGCTTATACGGCGATGGGGTTTTC

clone_size: many
v_call: TRBV29-1
d_call: NA
j_call: TRBJ1-2
cdr3_aa: CSAPAIYGYTF
cdr3_nt: TGCAGCGCCCCCGCCATTTATGGCTACACCTTC

clone_size: many
v_call: TRBV15
d_call: TRBD1
j_call: TRBJ1-2
cdr3_aa: CATSRLSTGGVGGYTF
cdr3_nt: TGTGCCACCAGCAGGCTATCTACAGGGGGCGTCGGTGGCTACACCTTC

clone_size: many
v_call: TRBV28
d_call: TRBD2
j_call: TRBJ2-1
cdr3_aa: CASSFFRLAGDKPYNEQFF
cdr3_nt: TGTGCCAGCAGTTTCTTTCGCCTAGCGGGTGACAAACCCTACAATGAGCAGTTCTTC

clone_size: many
v_call: TRBV4-1
d_call: TRBD1
j_call: TRBJ2-3
cdr3_aa: CASSLRDRGKADTQYF
cdr3_nt: TGCGCCAGCAGCCTTCGGGACAGGGGGAAAGCAGATACGCAGTATTTT

clone_size: many
v_call: TRBV7-9
d_call: NA
j_call: TRBJ1-2
cdr3_aa: CASSLGGPDYGYTF
cdr3_nt: TGTGCCAGCAGCTTAGGGGGACCTGACTATGGCTACACCTTC

clone_size: few
v_call: TRBV2
d_call: NA
j_call: TRBJ2-7
cdr3_aa: CASGGLTVTYEQYF
cdr3_nt: TGTGCCAGCGGGGGTTTGACAGTTACCTACGAGCAGTACTTC

clone_size: NA
v_call: TRBV4-2
d_call: NA
j_call: TRBJ2-3
cdr3_aa: CTSSPFDADTQYF
cdr3_nt: TGTACCAGCAGCCCTTTCGATGCAGATACGCAGTATTTT

clone_size: many
v_call: TRBV20-1
d_call: NA
j_call: TRBJ2-7
cdr3_aa: CSAPEVYEQYF
cdr3_nt: TGCAGTGCTCCAGAAGTCTACGAGCAGTACTTC

clone_size: many
v_call: TRBV21-1
d_call: NA
j_call: TRBJ2-5
cdr3_aa: CASSISGKEETQYF
cdr3_nt: TGTGCCAGCAGCATTAGCGGGAAAGAAGAGACCCAGTACTTC

clone_size: few
v_call: TRBV6-2/TRBV6-3
d_call: NA
j_call: TRBJ2-5
cdr3_aa: CASSYLLWTGETQYF
cdr3_nt: TGTGCCAGCAGTTACCTCTTGTGGACCGGCGAGACCCAGTACTTC

clone_size: many
v_call: TRBV6-2/TRBV6-3
d_call: TRBD1
j_call: TRBJ1-2
cdr3_aa: CASSDRGRDYGYTF
cdr3_nt: TGTGCCAGCAGTGACAGGGGGCGCGACTATGGCTACACCTTC

clone_size: NA
v_call: TRBV5-5
d_call: NA
j_call: TRBJ2-7
cdr3_aa: CASSLGFYYEQYF
cdr3_nt: TGTGCCAGCAGCTTGGGGTTTTATTACGAGCAGTACTTC

clone_size: few
v_call: TRBV9
d_call: TRBD1
j_call: TRBJ1-5
cdr3_aa: CASSPGTGVAYQPQHF
cdr3_nt: TGTGCCAGCAGCCCGGGGACAGGGGTTGCTTATCAGCCCCAGCATTTT

clone_size: many
v_call: TRBV7-2
d_call: NA
j_call: TRBJ2-3
cdr3_aa: CASSLEWGLYTQYF
cdr3_nt: TGTGCCAGCAGCTTGGAGTGGGGGCTCTATACGCAGTATTTT

clone_size: many
v_call: TRBV15
d_call: TRBD2
j_call: TRBJ2-5
cdr3_aa: CATSSRLAGGETQYF
cdr3_nt: TGTGCCACCAGCTCCCGACTAGCGGGAGGAGAGACCCAGTACTTC

clone_size: many
v_call: TRBV5-1
d_call: NA
j_call: TRBJ1-1
cdr3_aa: CASSLDRNQRGEAFF
cdr3_nt: TGCGCCAGCAGCTTGGATCGCAATCAGAGGGGTGAAGCTTTCTTT

clone_size: many
v_call: TRBV20-1
d_call: NA
j_call: TRBJ1-4
cdr3_aa: CSAQRGDNEKLFF
cdr3_nt: TGCAGTGCCCAGAGGGGGGATAATGAAAAACTGTTTTTT

clone_size: many
v_call: TRBV4-1
d_call: TRBD1
j_call: TRBJ1-2
cdr3_aa: CASSRAGTGTFYGYTF
cdr3_nt: TGCGCCAGCAGCCGAGCCGGGACAGGTACCTTCTATGGCTACACCTTC

clone_size: many
v_call: TRBV10-3
d_call: NA
j_call: TRBJ2-1
cdr3_aa: CAISDLQGNEQFF
cdr3_nt: TGTGCCATCAGTGATTTACAGGGCAATGAGCAGTTCTTC

clone_size: NA
v_call: TRBV7-2
d_call: NA
j_call: TRBJ2-7
cdr3_aa: CASSFQTLSYEQYF
cdr3_nt: TGTGCCAGCAGCTTTCAGACACTCTCCTACGAGCAGTACTTC

clone_size: NA
v_call: TRBV24-1
d_call: NA
j_call: TRBJ2-2
cdr3_aa: CATSDFRASVFGGELFF
cdr3_nt: TGTGCCACCAGTGATTTTAGGGCTAGCGTCTTTGGCGGGGAGCTGTTTTTT

clone_size: many
v_call: TRBV15
d_call: NA
j_call: TRBJ1-1
cdr3_aa: CATSSYGLPNTEAFF
cdr3_nt: TGTGCCACCAGCAGTTACGGACTGCCGAACACTGAAGCTTTCTTT

clone_size: NA
v_call: TRBV30
d_call: TRBD2
j_call: TRBJ2-1
cdr3_aa: CAWSVSTSGALSSYNEQFF
cdr3_nt: TGTGCCTGGAGTGTAAGTACTAGCGGGGCCCTAAGCTCCTACAATGAGCAGTTCTTC

clone_size: many
v_call: TRBV5-1
d_call: NA
j_call: TRBJ1-1
cdr3_aa: CATAIRQGTEAFF
cdr3_nt: TGCGCCACCGCGATCCGCCAGGGAACTGAAGCTTTCTTT

clone_size: many
v_call: TRBV6-2/TRBV6-3
d_call: NA
j_call: TRBJ2-7
cdr3_aa: CASETAREQYF
cdr3_nt: TGTGCCAGCGAAACGGCGCGGGAGCAGTACTTC

clone_size: NA
v_call: TRBV20-1
d_call: TRBD2
j_call: TRBJ2-1
cdr3_aa: CSARVGGTSVLNEQFF
cdr3_nt: TGCAGTGCTAGGGTCGGTGGGACTAGCGTACTCAATGAGCAGTTCTTC

clone_size: many
v_call: TRBV5-1
d_call: TRBD1
j_call: TRBJ1-2
cdr3_aa: CASSLGTGAGTYGYTF
cdr3_nt: TGCGCCAGCAGCTTGGGGACAGGGGCCGGAACCTATGGCTACACCTTC

clone_size: many
v_call: TRBV6-5
d_call: NA
j_call: TRBJ2-5
cdr3_aa: CASSGGKETQYF
cdr3_nt: TGTGCCAGCAGCGGCGGAAAAGAGACCCAGTACTTC